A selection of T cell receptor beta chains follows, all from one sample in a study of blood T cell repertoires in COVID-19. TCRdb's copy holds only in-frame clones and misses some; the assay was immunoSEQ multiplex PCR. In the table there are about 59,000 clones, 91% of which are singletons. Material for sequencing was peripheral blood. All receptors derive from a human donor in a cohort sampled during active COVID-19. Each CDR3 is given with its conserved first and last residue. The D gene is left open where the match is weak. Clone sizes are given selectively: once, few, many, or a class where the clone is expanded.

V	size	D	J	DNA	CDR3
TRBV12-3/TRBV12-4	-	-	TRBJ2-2	TGTGCCAGCAGGCGAGACACCGGGGAGCTGTTTTTT	CASRRDTGELFF
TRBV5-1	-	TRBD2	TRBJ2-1	TGCGCCAGCAGCCCTGGCGGGAGGGATCTGATGGATGAGCAGTTCTTC	CASSPGGRDLMDEQFF
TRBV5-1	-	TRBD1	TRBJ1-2	TGCGCCAGCAGCCGGGGACAGGGGGACCATGGCTACACCTTC	CASSRGQGDHGYTF
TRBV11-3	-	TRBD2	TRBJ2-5	TGTGCCAGCAGCTTAGGGGGCTATTGGGACTACCCTCCCCCTGGCGAGACCCAGTACTTC	CASSLGGYWDYPPPGETQYF
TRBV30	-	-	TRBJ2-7	TGTGCCTGGAGCTTTCAAACTCTTTCCGAGCAGTACTTC	CAWSFQTLSEQYF
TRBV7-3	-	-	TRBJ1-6	TGTGCCAGCAGCAAATCGGCCAGGGGTAATTCACCCCTCCACTTT	CASSKSARGNSPLHF
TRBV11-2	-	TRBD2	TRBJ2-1	TGTGCCAGCAGCTCCGGGACTAGCCACAATGAGCAGTTCTTC	CASSSGTSHNEQFF
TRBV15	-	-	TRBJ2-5	TGTGCCACCAGTATAGATACCCAAGAGACCCAGTACTTC	CATSIDTQETQYF
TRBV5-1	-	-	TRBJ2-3	TGCGCCAGCAGCTTGGAGGGCAGGGGCAGCACAGATACGCAGTATTTT	CASSLEGRGSTDTQYF
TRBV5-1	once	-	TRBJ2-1	TGCGCCAGCAGCCGTGGGGGGAGGTCCTACAATGAGCAGTTCTTC	CASSRGGRSYNEQFF
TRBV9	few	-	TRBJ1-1	TGTGCCAGCAGCGTAGAGTGGCATCTGAACACTGAAGCTTTCTTT	CASSVEWHLNTEAFF
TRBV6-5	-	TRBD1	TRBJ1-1	TGTGCCAGCAGTTCCAGTCGCGGACAGGGGGCGACTGAAGCTTTCTTT	CASSSSRGQGATEAFF
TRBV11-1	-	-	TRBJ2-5	TGTGCCAGCAGCCAGGGGTCGGGTACCCAGTACTTC	CASSQGSGTQYF
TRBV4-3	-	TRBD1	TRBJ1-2	TGCGCCAGCAGCCAAGACAGGGGGATCTATGGCTACACCTTC	CASSQDRGIYGYTF
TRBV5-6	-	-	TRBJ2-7	TGTGCCAGCAGCTTGAGGGGACTGTACGAATCCTACGAGCAGTACTTC	CASSLRGLYESYEQYF
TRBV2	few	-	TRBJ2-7	TGTGCCAGCAGTGAAGGGCCGGGAACCGAGCAGTACTTC	CASSEGPGTEQYF
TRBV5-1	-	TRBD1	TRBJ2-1	TGCGCCAGCAGCTTTACCCCGGGACAGGGGGTGCAGAGCTCCTACAATGAGCAGTTCTTC	CASSFTPGQGVQSSYNEQFF
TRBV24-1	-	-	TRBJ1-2	TGTGCCACCTCTCCAGGGAATCGTGGCTACACCTTC	CATSPGNRGYTF
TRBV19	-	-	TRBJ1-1	TGTGCCAGTAGTCCTCAGGGGATGAACACTGAAGCTTTCTTT	CASSPQGMNTEAFF
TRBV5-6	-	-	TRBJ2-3	TGTGCCAGCAGCTTTCGCTTAACCTACACAGATACGCAGTATTTT	CASSFRLTYTDTQYF
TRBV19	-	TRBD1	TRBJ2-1	TGTGCCAGTAGTCCCGGGACAGTTCCGATTGAGCAGTTCTTC	CASSPGTVPIEQFF
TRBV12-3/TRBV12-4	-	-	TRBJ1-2	TGTGCCAGCAGTTTCTACCCGGATGGCTACACCTTC	CASSFYPDGYTF
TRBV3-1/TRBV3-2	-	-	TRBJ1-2	TGTGCCAGCAGTCGGGACATCGGGCCCTATGGCTACACCTTC	CASSRDIGPYGYTF
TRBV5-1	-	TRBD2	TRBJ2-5	TGCGCCAGCAGCCGGGAAGTACTAGCGGGGGTACAAGAGACCCAGTACTTC	CASSREVLAGVQETQYF
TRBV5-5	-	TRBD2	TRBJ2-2	TGTGCCAGCAGCTCGGGACTAGCGGGGGCTAACACCGGGGAGCTGTTTTTT	CASSSGLAGANTGELFF
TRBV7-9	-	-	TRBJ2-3	TGTGCCAGCAGCCTGGCTAGTTTTGGTTCCGCAGATACGCAGTATTTT	CASSLASFGSADTQYF
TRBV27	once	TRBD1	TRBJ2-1	TGTGCCAGCAGGGGGACAGGGAGGGGCAATGAGCAGTTCTTC	CASRGTGRGNEQFF
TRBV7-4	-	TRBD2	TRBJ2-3	TGTGCCAACCCTGGGACTAGCGGGGTCCTGGGCACGCAGTATTTT	CANPGTSGVLGTQYF
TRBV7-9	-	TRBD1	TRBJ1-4	TGTGCCAGCAGCTTAGCCGGGACAGAAAGAGAAAAACTGTTTTTT	CASSLAGTEREKLFF
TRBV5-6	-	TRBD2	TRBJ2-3	TGTGCCAGCAGCCTTGGACTAGCCACGGATACGCAGTATTTT	CASSLGLATDTQYF
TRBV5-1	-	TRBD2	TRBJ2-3	TGCGCCAGCAGCTTGGCGGGACTAGCGGGGGGTCGGGCAGATACGCAGTATTTT	CASSLAGLAGGRADTQYF
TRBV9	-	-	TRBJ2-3	TGTGCCAGCAGCGTAGCGGCTAGCTCAGATACGCAGTATTTT	CASSVAASSDTQYF
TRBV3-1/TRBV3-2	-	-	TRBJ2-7	TGTGCCAGCAGCCAAGATGTACTAGTCCACGAGCAGTACTTC	CASSQDVLVHEQYF
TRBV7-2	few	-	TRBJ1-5	TGTGCCAGCAGCGCCGGGAACAGTAATCAGCCCCAGCATTTT	CASSAGNSNQPQHF
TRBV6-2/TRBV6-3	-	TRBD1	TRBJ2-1	TGTGCCAGCAGTACCCCGACAGGGAAGCTCTACAATGAGCAGTTCTTC	CASSTPTGKLYNEQFF
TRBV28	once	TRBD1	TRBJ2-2	TGTGCCAGCAGTTCCGGGACAGCGAACACCGGGGAGCTGTTTTTT	CASSSGTANTGELFF
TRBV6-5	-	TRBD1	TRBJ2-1	TGTGCCAGCAGTCCCAGGGGGCGCATGAATGAGCAGTTCTTC	CASSPRGRMNEQFF
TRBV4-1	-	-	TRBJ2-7	TGCGCCAGCAGCCAAGGGGGGGTCTCCTACGAGCAGTACTTC	CASSQGGVSYEQYF
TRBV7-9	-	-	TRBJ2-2	TGTGCCAGCAGCTTATCGGGCGGAGGTTGGGGGGAGCTGTTTTTT	CASSLSGGGWGELFF
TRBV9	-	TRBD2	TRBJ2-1	TGTGCCAGCAGCCCCCTAGCGGCCTCCTACAATGAGCAGTTCTTC	CASSPLAASYNEQFF
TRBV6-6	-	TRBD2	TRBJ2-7	TGTGCCAGCAGTCGACACCGCCTAGCGGGAGTATCCTACGAGCAGTACTTC	CASSRHRLAGVSYEQYF